This entry lists 24 T cell receptor beta chains sequenced from one sample in a study of T cell responses to AZD1222 COVID-19 vaccine. Measured with immunoSEQ multiplex PCR; TCRdb has only the in-frame clones, and not every one. Seen here are about 150,000 clones, less than 95% observed once, and the top ten hold approximately 6.3%. This material consisted of peripheral blood, taken 28 days after the second AZD1222 dose. Receptors were obtained from an adult who received the AZD1222 COVID-19 vaccine.

The CDR3 nucleotides are TGTGCCTGGAGTTGGGCCGAACGTGGGGAAGCTTTCTTT. Translated, it gives CAWSWAERGEAFF. This chain uses TRBV30 with TRBJ1-1; D not certain. The V end lost 2 bases, the J end lost 8 bases, and 15 bases lay between the germline ends. Germline V lookup: CDR1 GTSNPN, CDR2 SVGIG (reference sequence). The length of the CDR3 is 13 residues.

The chain employs TRBV20-1 and TRBJ2-3; D uncertain. The V gene's germline CDR1 is DFQATT and CDR2 SNEGSKA (reference sequence). V lost 0 bases to trimming and J lost 7 bases, with 5 bases between them. CDR3 length: 11 amino acids. This CDR3 reads CSARDPYTQYF. The CDR3 DNA follows: TGCAGTGCTAGAGACCCTTATACGCAGTATTTT.

The chain uses TRBV6-5 and TRBJ1-5; D call uncertain. V was shortened by 5 bases and J by 1 base, with 12 bases between the two germline ends. CDR3 length equals 15 residues. From germline, CDR1 is MNHEY and CDR2 SVGAGI. The DNA of the CDR3 is TGTGCCAGCAGTCCTGGGATCGGGAGCAATCAGCCCCAGCATTTT. Amino acids: CASSPGIGSNQPQHF.

This sequence joins TRBV10-3 and TRBJ1-3, with D unclear. Trimming left V 11 bases short and J 0 bases short, with 23 bases between. Germline V gene data show CDR1 as ENHRY and CDR2 as SYGVKD. The CDR3 is 17 residues long. CDR3 nucleotide sequence: TGTGCCCACTCTCAGGACGCCGGGCCGATCTCTGGAAACACCATATATTTT. Amino acids: CAHSQDAGPISGNTIYF.

V and J are TRBV14 and TRBJ2-7; 8 nucleotides agree with TRBD1. Germline-derived CDR1 and CDR2 are SGHDN and FVKESK. The trim removed 4 bases at V and 2 bases at J, leaving 7 bases unmatched. The CDR3 loop spans 15 amino acids. Here the CDR3 DNA reads TGTGCCAGCAGCCGAACCAGGGGGCTAACCTACGAGCAGTACTTC. It translates to CASSRTRGLTYEQYF.

The rearrangement joins TRBV5-1 to TRBJ2-6, with a weak D call TRBD1 (6 bases). Looked up from germline, CDR1 is SGHRS and CDR2 is YFSETQ. CDR3 length: 18 residues. V shed 1 base and J shed 0 bases, with 14 bases lying between them. The CDR3 is CASSLTGQLYSGANVLTF. The CDR3 nucleotides are TGCGCCAGCAGCTTGACAGGACAGCTTTACTCTGGGGCCAACGTCCTGACTTTC.

The chain couples TRBV6-6 to TRBJ1-2, with D maybe TRBD1 (6 bases). The length of the CDR3 is 12 residues. Germline V gene sequence: CDR1 MNHNY, CDR2 SVGAGI (reference sequence). Trimming took 9 bases from V and 7 from J, leaving 15 bases between them. The CDR3 is CASQGDIGGYTF. CDR3 bases: TGTGCCAGTCAAGGGGACATCGGTGGCTACACCTTC.

The V gene is TRBV19, the J gene TRBJ1-2; a weak D match, TRBD1 (5 bases). CDR1 and CDR2 from the germline V gene are LNHDA and SQIVND (reference sequence). V lost 6 bases and J 2 bases, leaving 22 bases between the germline ends. The CDR3 is 17 amino acids. The CDR3 sequence is CASRQISRGPINYGYTF. The DNA for the CDR3 is TGTGCCAGTAGACAAATATCACGGGGCCCCATCAACTATGGCTACACCTTC.

The chain joins TRBV5-4 to TRBJ1-1, with a possible D match to TRBD1 (5 bases). This CDR3 is 13 amino acids long. Germline-derived CDR1 and CDR2 are SGHNT and YYREEE (reference sequence). Trimming pared 5 bases from V and 1 base from J, leaving 9 bases between. Here the CDR3 DNA reads TGTGCCAGCAGGGGGCACAGGAACACTGAAGCTTTCTTT. It yields the protein CASRGHRNTEAFF.

Of note for this clone: Other DNA sequences in the same sample also yield this CDR3. The V call is TRBV28, the J call TRBJ1-2, with 7 nucleotides matching TRBD1. The CDR3 runs 13 residues. The germline V gene encodes CDR1 MDHEN and CDR2 SYDVKM. V lost 4 bases to trimming and J lost 3 bases; unmatched junction nucleotides: 2. The CDR3 coding sequence is TGTGCCAGCAGTTCCGGACAGGACTATGGCTACACCTTC. This codes for CASSSGQDYGYTF.

The chain carries TRBV30 and TRBJ1-4; no reliable D call. Germline V lookup: CDR1 GTSNPN, CDR2 SVGIG (reference sequence). CDR3 size: 13 residues. The V and J ends lost 2 bases and 4 bases respectively, with 8 bases between them. CDR3 DNA sequence: TGTGCCTGGAGTAGGCGAAGTAATGAAAAACTGTTTTTT. Translated, it gives CAWSRRSNEKLFF.

In the case of this clone: Other nucleotide sequences in the sample specify the same CDR3. The chain carries TRBV3-1 (or the pseudogene TRBV3-2) and TRBJ1-4; possible D gene TRBD1, 5 bases. V was clipped by 3 bases and J by 4 bases, with 9 bases between them. The CDR3 sequence is 14 residues long. Germline lookup yields CDR1 LGHDT and CDR2 YNNKEL (reference sequence). This CDR3 is CASSQGLRNEKLFF. The CDR3 DNA reads as TGTGCCAGCAGCCAGGGACTGCGTAATGAAAAACTGTTTTTT.

A few counts support this clone. The chain is built from TRBV19 and TRBJ1-5; D may be TRBD1 (6 bases). CDR1 is LNHDA and CDR2 is SQIVND in the germline V gene (reference sequence). This CDR3 is built from 15 residues. Trimming took 3 bases from V and 4 from J, leaving 13 bases between them. The CDR3 bases are TGTGCCAGTAGTATGTGGGGGGGCACGAATCAGCCCCAGCATTTT. Encoded protein: CASSMWGGTNQPQHF.

The rearrangement uses TRBV6-5 and TRBJ2-1; perhaps TRBD2 as D (6 bases). There are 13 residues in the CDR3. Germline lookup yields CDR1 MNHEY and CDR2 SVGAGI. The ends were cut back, 2 bases at V and 7 bases at J, with 9 bases in the middle. The CDR3 DNA reads TGTGCCAGCAGTTACCGGGACTTTAATGAGCAGTTCTTC. It encodes CASSYRDFNEQFF.

This clone was picked up one time. This chain joins TRBV5-6 and TRBJ1-2; 8 positions agree with TRBD1. CDR1 and CDR2 from the germline V gene are SGHDT and YYEEEE. V was clipped by 5 bases and J by 13 bases; unmatched bases: 10. The CDR3 contains 12 residues. The CDR3 loop is CASSLVTGAPTF. CDR3 bases: TGTGCCAGCAGTTTAGTGACAGGGGCCCCCACCTTC.

The chain recombines TRBV5-5 with TRBJ1-5; D gene unclear. CDR1 is SGHKS, CDR2 YYEKEE, per germline (reference sequence). Trimming shortened V by 5 bases and J by 6 bases, and 15 bases separated the two germline ends. The CDR3 loop spans 14 amino acids. The chain's CDR3 is CASRDLGSGQPQHF. The CDR3 coding sequence is TGTGCCAGCAGGGACTTGGGGTCCGGTCAGCCCCAGCATTTT.

This clone is medium-sized (0.01 to 0.1%). The chain couples TRBV7-3 to TRBJ2-3, with D possibly TRBD2 on 5 matching bases. CDR3 length: 15 residues. Germline CDR1 SGHTA, CDR2 FQGTGA. V was shortened by 1 base and J by 2 bases, with 10 bases between the two germline ends. This CDR3 reads CASSLSGGLTDTQYF. The DNA for the CDR3 is TGTGCCAGCAGCTTAAGCGGCGGGCTCACAGATACGCAGTATTTT.

This clone was seen a handful of times. V gene TRBV6-2 or TRBV6-3 combines with J gene TRBJ1-1; 9 nucleotides agree with TRBD1. The V gene's germline CDR1 is MNHEY and CDR2 SVGEGT. The CDR3 has 15 residues. After removal of 4 bases from V and 6 bases from J, the junction contained 9 bases not matched to a gene. CDR3 in amino acids: CASSSLGQGLSEAFF. DNA of the CDR3: TGTGCCAGCAGTTCCTTAGGACAGGGGCTCTCTGAAGCTTTCTTT.

This clone was seen only once. The chain carries TRBV9 and TRBJ2-7; 8 positions agree with TRBD2. V gave up 3 bases and J gave up 3 bases; unmatched junction bases: 8. Germline CDR1 reads SGDLS; CDR2 reads YYNGEE. The CDR3 length is 15 residues. The CDR3 sequence is CASSEGSGRLYEQYF. For the CDR3, the DNA is TGTGCCAGCAGCGAGGGGAGCGGGAGACTCTACGAGCAGTACTTC.

The V and J genes are TRBV6-4 and TRBJ2-1; 8 positions agree with TRBD2. The CDR3 length is 13 residues. Germline lookup yields CDR1 MRHNA and CDR2 SNTAGT. The V and J ends lost 1 base and 8 bases, in that order; junction bases with no gene match: 1. CDR3 sequence: CASSDLAGYEQFF. Written as DNA, the CDR3 is TGTGCCAGCAGTGACTTAGCGGGATATGAGCAGTTCTTC.

The rearrangement joins TRBV6-5 to TRBJ2-2; 8 bases map to TRBD1. V shed 6 bases, J shed 7 bases, and the junction held 10 bases outside the gene matches. The CDR3 sequence is 15 residues long. In germline, CDR1 is MNHEY, CDR2 SVGAGI. The CDR3 loop is CASRTQGVVVGELFF. CDR3 bases: TGTGCCAGCAGGACACAGGGGGTTGTTGTCGGGGAGCTGTTTTTT.

This clone was found once. The CDR3 region has the DNA TGTGCCAGTAGTATTCGTCGGAACTCTGGAAACACCATATATTTT. Translating gives CASSIRRNSGNTIYF. This rearrangement joins TRBV19 to TRBJ1-3, with D unclear. This CDR3 has 15 amino acids. The V gene lost 3 bases and the J gene lost 0 bases, with 9 bases spanning the gap. The germline V gene encodes CDR1 LNHDA and CDR2 SQIVND (reference sequence).

This clone was seen only once. The V gene is TRBV6-1, the J gene TRBJ1-6; D unresolved. Trimming removed 3 bases at V and 0 bases at J, with 3 bases between. Germline V gene sequence: CDR1 MNHNS, CDR2 SASEGT. The CDR3 is made up of 14 amino acids. As DNA, the CDR3 is TGTGCCAGCAGTGACCCCTCCTATAATTCACCCCTCCACTTT. Amino acids: CASSDPSYNSPLHF.

This sequence joins TRBV4-1 and TRBJ2-5; 7 bases are a match to TRBD2. In germline, CDR1 is MGHRA, CDR2 YSYEKL. The CDR3 consists of 14 residues. After removal of 4 bases from V and 4 bases from J, the junction contained 6 bases not matched to a gene. The CDR3, as DNA: TGCGCCAGCAGCCGCGGAGGGAGGGGAGAGACCCAGTACTTC. Amino acids: CASSRGGRGETQYF.